The T cell receptor (beta chain) described here comes from a study of T cells after somatic rescue of genetic block. Produced via immunoSEQ multiplex PCR; TCRdb's table is partial and in-frame only. Of about 13,000 clones in the sample, more than 65% are singletons; the top ten hold approximately 19%. The V and J ends lost 0 bases and 4 bases respectively, with 10 bases between them. The germline CDR1 and CDR2 sequences are SGHRS and YFSETQ. The CDR3 totals 15 residues. The clonotype originates from a boy aged 5 to 17. The genes are TRBV5-1 and TRBJ2-2; possibly TRBD1 for D (6 bases). What was sequenced was peripheral blood mononuclear cells (PBMCs). The CDR3 here is CASSLDRASTGELFF. The DNA for the CDR3 is TGCGCCAGCAGCTTGGACAGGGCATCCACCGGGGAGCTGTTTTTT. The full variable domain, its missing parts supplied by reference TRBV5-1 and TRBJ2-2, is KAGVTQTPRYLIKTRGQQVTLSCSPISGHRSVSWYQQTPGQGLQFLFEYFSETQRNKGNFPGRFSGRQFSNSRSEMNVSTLELGDSALYLCASSLDRASTGELFFGEGSRLTVL.